A single sample gave rise to the 5 T cell receptor beta chains below, sequenced in a study of long-term antiretroviral therapy in people with HIV. Survey level was the resolution at which the v3.0 immunoSEQ assay ran. Produced via immunoSEQ multiplex PCR; TCRdb's table is partial and in-frame only. There are some 21,000 clones in the sample; 65% to 90% occur only once, and 10% to 15% lies in the top ten. The sequences come from unsorted PBMCs, collected 0.1 years before starting antiretroviral therapy. These receptors were obtained from a man aged 40-49 years with HIV.

The chain joins TRBV7-2 to TRBJ2-7, with TRBD2 identical over 10 bases. CDR3 size: 15 residues. CDR1 and CDR2 from the germline V gene are SGHTA and FQGNSA. V trimming: 7 bases; J trimming: 7 bases; junction bases outside the gene matches: 13. The CDR3: CASTLTLAGEGEQYF. CDR3 DNA: TGTGCCAGCACCCTAACCCTAGCGGGAGAGGGAGAGCAGTACTTC. Filled out from reference TRBV7-2 and TRBJ2-7, the complete variable domain reads GAGVSQSPSNKVTEKGKDVELRCDPISGHTALYWYRQSLGQGLEFLIYFQGNSAPDKSGLPSDRFSAERTGGSVSTLTIQRTQQEDSAVYLCASTLTLAGEGEQYFGPGTRLTVT.

The chain joins TRBV5-4 to TRBJ2-7; 11 nucleotides agree with TRBD1. The CDR3 runs 15 residues. Germline V gene sequence: CDR1 SGHNT, CDR2 YYREEE (reference sequence). V trimming: 2 bases; J trimming: 2 bases; junction bases outside the gene matches: 3. The CDR3 is CASSFVGQGAYEQYF. Written as DNA, the CDR3 is TGTGCCAGCAGCTTTGTGGGACAGGGGGCCTACGAGCAGTACTTC.

This clone was counted between two and nine times. This sequence joins TRBV7-9 and TRBJ2-7, with D perhaps matching TRBD1 (6 bases). The CDR3 sequence is 13 residues long. Germline values: CDR1 SEHNR, CDR2 FQNEAQ (reference sequence). V was cut by 4 bases and J by 6 bases, with 13 bases left in between. Written as DNA, the CDR3 is TGTGCCAGCAGCTCGGACAGAAAGGGCGAGCAGTACTTC. It specifies CASSSDRKGEQYF.

V gene TRBV15 combines with J gene TRBJ2-2; D is unresolved. V lost 0 bases and J lost 5, with 4 bases in between. CDR3 length equals 13 residues. Germline CDR1 LNHNV, CDR2 YYDKDF (reference sequence). CDR3 amino acids: CATSREGTGELFF. In DNA, the CDR3 is TGTGCCACCAGCAGAGAAGGGACCGGGGAGCTGTTTTTT.

The chain links TRBV28 to TRBJ2-1; D gene ambiguous. Trimming pared 5 bases from V and 4 bases from J, leaving 6 bases between. CDR3 length equals 12 residues. Looked up from germline, CDR1 is MDHEN and CDR2 is SYDVKM. This CDR3 is CASSQNYNEQFF. The DNA of the CDR3 is TGTGCCAGCAGTCAAAATTACAATGAGCAGTTCTTC.